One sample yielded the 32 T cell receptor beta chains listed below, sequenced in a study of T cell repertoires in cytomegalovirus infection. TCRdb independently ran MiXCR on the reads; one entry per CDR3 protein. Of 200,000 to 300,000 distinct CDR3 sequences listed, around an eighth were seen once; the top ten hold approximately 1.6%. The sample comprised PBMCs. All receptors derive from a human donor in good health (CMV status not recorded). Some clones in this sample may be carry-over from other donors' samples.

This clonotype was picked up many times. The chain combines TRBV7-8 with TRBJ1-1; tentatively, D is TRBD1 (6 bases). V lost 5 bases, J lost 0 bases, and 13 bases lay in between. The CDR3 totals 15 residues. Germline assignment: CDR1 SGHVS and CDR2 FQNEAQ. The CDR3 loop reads CASSPRGDMNTEAFF. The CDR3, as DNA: TGTGCCAGCAGCCCTCGGGGGGACATGAACACTGAAGCTTTCTTT. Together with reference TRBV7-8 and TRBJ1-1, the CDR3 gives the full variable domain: GAGVSQSPRYKVAKRGQDVALRCDPISGHVSLFWYQQALGQGPEFLTYFQNEAQLDKSGLPSDRFFAERPEGSVSTLKIQRTQQEDSAVYLCASSPRGDMNTEAFFGQGTRLTVV.

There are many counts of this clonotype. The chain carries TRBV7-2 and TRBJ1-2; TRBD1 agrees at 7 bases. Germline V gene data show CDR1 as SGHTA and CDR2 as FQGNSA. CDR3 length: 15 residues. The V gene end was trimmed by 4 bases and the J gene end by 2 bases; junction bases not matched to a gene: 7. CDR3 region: CASSSSRTGNYGYTF. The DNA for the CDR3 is TGTGCCAGCAGCTCTTCCCGGACAGGAAACTATGGCTACACCTTC.

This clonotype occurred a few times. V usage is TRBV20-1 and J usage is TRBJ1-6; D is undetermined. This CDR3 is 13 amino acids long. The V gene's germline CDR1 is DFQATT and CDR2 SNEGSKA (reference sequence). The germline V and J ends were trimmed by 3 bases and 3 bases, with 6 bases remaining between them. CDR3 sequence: CSASQDYNSPLHF. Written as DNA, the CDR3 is TGCAGTGCTAGTCAGGACTATAATTCACCCCTCCACTTT.

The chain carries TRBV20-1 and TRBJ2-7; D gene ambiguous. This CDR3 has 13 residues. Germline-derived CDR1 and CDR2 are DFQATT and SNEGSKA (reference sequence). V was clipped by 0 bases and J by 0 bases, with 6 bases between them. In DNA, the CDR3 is TGCAGTGCTAGAGACCGGGCCTCCTACGAGCAGTACTTC. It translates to CSARDRASYEQYF.

CDR3 amino acids: CASSPRTGGDSPLHF. In nucleotides, the CDR3 is TGTGCCAGCAGCCCCAGGACAGGGGGCGATTCACCCCTCCACTTT. The chain couples TRBV11-1 to TRBJ1-6, with 11 nucleotides matching TRBD1. The V gene end was trimmed by 5 bases and the J gene end by 8 bases; junction bases not matched to a gene: 5. The CDR3 runs 15 residues. The germline gives CDR1 SGHAT, CDR2 FQDESV (reference sequence).

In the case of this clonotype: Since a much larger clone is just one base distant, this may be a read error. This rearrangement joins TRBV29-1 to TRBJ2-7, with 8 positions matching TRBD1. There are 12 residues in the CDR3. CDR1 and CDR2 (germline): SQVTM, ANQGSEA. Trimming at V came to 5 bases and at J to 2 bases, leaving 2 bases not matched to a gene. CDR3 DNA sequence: TGCAGCGTTCTGGGACAGGCCTACGAGCAGTACTTC. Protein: CSVLGQAYEQYF.

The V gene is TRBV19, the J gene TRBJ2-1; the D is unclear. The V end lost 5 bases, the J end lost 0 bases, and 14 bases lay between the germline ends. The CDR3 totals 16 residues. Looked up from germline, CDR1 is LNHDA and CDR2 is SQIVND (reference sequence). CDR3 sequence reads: CASSPRVGSSYNEQFF. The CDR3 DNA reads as TGTGCCAGTAGTCCCCGGGTAGGCAGCTCCTACAATGAGCAGTTCTTC.

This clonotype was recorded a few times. Here the CDR3 reads CASSYDSNQPQHF. In DNA form, the CDR3 reads TGTGCCAGCAGTTACGATAGCAATCAGCCCCAGCATTTT. V usage is TRBV6-6 and J usage is TRBJ1-5; D not certain. The CDR3 spans 13 residues. Trimming took 2 bases from V and 0 from J, leaving 2 bases between them. CDR1 and CDR2 (germline): MNHNY, SVGAGI (reference sequence).

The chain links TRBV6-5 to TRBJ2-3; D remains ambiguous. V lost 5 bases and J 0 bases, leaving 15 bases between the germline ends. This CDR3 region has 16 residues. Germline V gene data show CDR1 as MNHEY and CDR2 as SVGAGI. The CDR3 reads CASSPAERPSTDTQYF. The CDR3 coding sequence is TGTGCCAGCAGTCCCGCAGAGCGTCCTAGCACAGATACGCAGTATTTT.

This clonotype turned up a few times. CDR3 region: CSAPTGWNSPLHF. In nucleotides, the CDR3 is TGCAGTGCCCCGACAGGGTGGAATTCACCCCTCCACTTT. V is TRBV20-1 and J is TRBJ1-6, with 7 positions matching TRBD1. After removal of 6 bases from V and 7 bases from J, the junction contained 6 bases not matched to a gene. Per germline, CDR1 DFQATT and CDR2 SNEGSKA (reference sequence). The CDR3 has 13 residues.

Here the CDR3 DNA reads TGTGCCAGCAGCGAAAGGGGGGAGCTGTTTTTT. This encodes CASSERGELFF. This rearrangement joins TRBV7-9 to TRBJ2-2, with D uncertain. The germline CDR1 and CDR2 sequences are SEHNR and FQNEAQ (reference sequence). Deletions cut 5 bases from V and 8 bases from J, with 6 bases between. There are 11 residues in the CDR3.

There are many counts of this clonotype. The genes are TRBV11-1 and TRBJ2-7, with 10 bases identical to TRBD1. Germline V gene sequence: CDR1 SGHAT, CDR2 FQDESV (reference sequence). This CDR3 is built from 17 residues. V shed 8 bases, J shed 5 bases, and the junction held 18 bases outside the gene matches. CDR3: CASGHALPGQGKNEQYF. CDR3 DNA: TGTGCCAGCGGTCACGCTTTACCGGGACAGGGGAAGAACGAGCAGTACTTC.

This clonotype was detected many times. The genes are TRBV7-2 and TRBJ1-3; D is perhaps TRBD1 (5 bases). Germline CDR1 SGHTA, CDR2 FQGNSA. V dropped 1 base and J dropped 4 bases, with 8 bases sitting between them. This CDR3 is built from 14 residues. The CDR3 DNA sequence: TGTGCCAGCAGCTTAGGTTGGGGGGGAAACACCATATATTTT. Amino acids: CASSLGWGGNTIYF.

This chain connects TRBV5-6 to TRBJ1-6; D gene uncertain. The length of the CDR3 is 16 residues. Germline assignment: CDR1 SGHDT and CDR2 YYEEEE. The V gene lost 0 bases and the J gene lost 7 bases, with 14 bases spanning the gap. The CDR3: CASSLDRGPWNSPLHF. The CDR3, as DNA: TGTGCCAGCAGCTTGGATCGGGGTCCCTGGAATTCACCCCTCCACTTT.

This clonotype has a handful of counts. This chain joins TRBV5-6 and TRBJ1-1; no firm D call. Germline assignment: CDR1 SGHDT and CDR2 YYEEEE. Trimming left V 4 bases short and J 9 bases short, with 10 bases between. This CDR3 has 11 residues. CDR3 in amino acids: CASSRTDQAFF. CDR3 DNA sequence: TGTGCCAGCAGCCGCACCGACCAAGCTTTCTTT.

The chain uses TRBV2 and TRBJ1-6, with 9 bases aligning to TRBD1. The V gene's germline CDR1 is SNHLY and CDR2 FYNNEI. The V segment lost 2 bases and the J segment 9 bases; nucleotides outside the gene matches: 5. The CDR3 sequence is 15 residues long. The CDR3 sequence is CASSESGQGSSPLHF. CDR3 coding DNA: TGTGCCAGCAGTGAATCCGGACAGGGGTCTTCACCCCTCCACTTT.

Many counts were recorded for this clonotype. The CDR3 sequence is CASSLLITGATEAFF. CDR3 DNA sequence: TGTGCCAGCAGCTTACTAATTACAGGGGCCACTGAAGCTTTCTTT. The genes are TRBV7-2 and TRBJ1-1; TRBD1 matches 7 bases. This CDR3 has 15 amino acids. J was trimmed by 4 bases and V by 2 bases; bases with no gene match: 7. The germline V gene encodes CDR1 SGHTA and CDR2 FQGNSA.

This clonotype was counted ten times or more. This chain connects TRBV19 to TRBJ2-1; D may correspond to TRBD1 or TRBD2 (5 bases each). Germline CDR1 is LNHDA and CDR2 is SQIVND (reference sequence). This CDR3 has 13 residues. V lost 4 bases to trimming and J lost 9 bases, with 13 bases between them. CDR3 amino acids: CASSREGKGEQFF. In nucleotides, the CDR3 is TGTGCCAGTAGTAGAGAGGGGAAAGGTGAGCAGTTCTTC. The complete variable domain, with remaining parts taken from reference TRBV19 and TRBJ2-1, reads DGGITQSPKYLFRKEGQNVTLSCEQNLNHDAMYWYRQDPGQGLRLIYYSQIVNDFQKGDIAEGYSVSREKKESFPLTVTSAQKNPTAFYLCASSREGKGEQFFGPGTRLTVL.

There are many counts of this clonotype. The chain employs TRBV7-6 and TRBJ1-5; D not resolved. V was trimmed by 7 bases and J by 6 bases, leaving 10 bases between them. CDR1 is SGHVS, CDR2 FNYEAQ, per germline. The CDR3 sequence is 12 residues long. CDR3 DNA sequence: TGTGCCAGCATCGGAAGAAGTCAGCCCCAGCATTTT. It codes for CASIGRSQPQHF.

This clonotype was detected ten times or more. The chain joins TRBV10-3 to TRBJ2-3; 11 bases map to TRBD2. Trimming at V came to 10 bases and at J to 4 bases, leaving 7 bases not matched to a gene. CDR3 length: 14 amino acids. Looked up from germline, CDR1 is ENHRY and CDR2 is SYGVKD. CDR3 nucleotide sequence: TGTGCCACCTTAGCGGGGGGGCGACCAGATACGCAGTATTTT. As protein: CATLAGGRPDTQYF.

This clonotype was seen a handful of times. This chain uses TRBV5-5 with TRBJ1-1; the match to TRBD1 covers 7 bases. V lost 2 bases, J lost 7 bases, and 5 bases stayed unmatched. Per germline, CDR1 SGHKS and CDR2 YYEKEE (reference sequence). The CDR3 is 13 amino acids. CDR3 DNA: TGTGCCAGCAGCTTCCTGACAGGGCTTGAAGCTTTCTTT. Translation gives CASSFLTGLEAFF.

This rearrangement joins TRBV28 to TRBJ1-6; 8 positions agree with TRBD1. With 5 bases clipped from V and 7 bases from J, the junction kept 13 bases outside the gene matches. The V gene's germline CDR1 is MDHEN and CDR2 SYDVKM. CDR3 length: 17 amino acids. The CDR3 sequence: CASSELGQGGKNSPLHF. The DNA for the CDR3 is TGTGCCAGCAGTGAACTCGGACAGGGCGGGAAGAATTCACCCCTCCACTTT. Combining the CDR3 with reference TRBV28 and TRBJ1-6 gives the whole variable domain DVKVTQSSRYLVKRTGEKVFLECVQDMDHENMFWYRQDPGLGLRLIYFSYDVKMKEKGDIPEGYSVSREKKERFSLILESASTNQTSMYLCASSELGQGGKNSPLHFGNGTRLTVT.

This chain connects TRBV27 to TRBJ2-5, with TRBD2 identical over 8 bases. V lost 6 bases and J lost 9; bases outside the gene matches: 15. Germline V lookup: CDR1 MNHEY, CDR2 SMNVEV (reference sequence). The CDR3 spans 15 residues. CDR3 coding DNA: TGTGCCAGCAGACCCCTTGCGGGGGGCTGGGGGGCCCAGTACTTC. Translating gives CASRPLAGGWGAQYF.

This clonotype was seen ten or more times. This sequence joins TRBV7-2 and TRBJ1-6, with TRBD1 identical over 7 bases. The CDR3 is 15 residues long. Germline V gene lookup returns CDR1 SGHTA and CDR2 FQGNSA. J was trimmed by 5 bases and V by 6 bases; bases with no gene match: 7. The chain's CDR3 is CASRGGTENNSPLHF. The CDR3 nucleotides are TGTGCCAGCAGGGGCGGGACAGAAAATAATTCACCCCTCCACTTT.

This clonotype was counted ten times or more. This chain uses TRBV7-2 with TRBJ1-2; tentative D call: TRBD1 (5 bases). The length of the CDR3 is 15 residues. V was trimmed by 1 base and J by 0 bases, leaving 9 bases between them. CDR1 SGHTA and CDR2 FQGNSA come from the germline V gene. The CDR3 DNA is TGTGCCAGCAGCTTAGTTGACAGTTCTAACTATGGCTACACCTTC. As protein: CASSLVDSSNYGYTF. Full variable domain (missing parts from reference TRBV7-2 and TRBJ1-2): GAGVSQSPSNKVTEKGKDVELRCDPISGHTALYWYRQSLGQGLEFLIYFQGNSAPDKSGLPSDRFSAERTGGSVSTLTIQRTQQEDSAVYLCASSLVDSSNYGYTFGSGTRLTVV.

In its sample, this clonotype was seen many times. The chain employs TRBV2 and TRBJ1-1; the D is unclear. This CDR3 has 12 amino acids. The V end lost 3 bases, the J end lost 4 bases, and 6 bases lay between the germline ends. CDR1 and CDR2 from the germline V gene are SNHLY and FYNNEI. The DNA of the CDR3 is TGTGCCAGCAGTGACGCGGGCACTGAAGCTTTCTTT. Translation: CASSDAGTEAFF.

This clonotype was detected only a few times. CDR3 nucleotides: TGCAGCGTCGAGAATGCGGAGACCCAGTACTTC. It encodes CSVENAETQYF. The V gene is TRBV29-1, the J gene TRBJ2-5; D unclear. This CDR3 region has 11 residues. The V and J ends lost 6 bases and 5 bases respectively, with 10 bases between them. Germline CDR1 and CDR2: SQVTM and ANQGSEA.

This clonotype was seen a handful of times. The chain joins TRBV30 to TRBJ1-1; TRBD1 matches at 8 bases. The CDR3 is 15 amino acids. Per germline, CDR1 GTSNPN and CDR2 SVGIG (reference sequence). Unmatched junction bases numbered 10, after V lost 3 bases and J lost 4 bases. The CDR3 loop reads CAWRTGADPFTEAFF. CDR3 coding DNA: TGTGCCTGGAGGACAGGGGCGGATCCGTTCACTGAAGCTTTCTTT.

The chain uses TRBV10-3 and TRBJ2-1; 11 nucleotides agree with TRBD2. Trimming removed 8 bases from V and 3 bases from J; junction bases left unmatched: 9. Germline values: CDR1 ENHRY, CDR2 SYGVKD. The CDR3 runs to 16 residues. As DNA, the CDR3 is TGTGCCATCGGCCCGGGACTAGCGGAGCTCTACAATGAGCAGTTCTTC. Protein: CAIGPGLAELYNEQFF.

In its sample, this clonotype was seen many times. CDR3 sequence (DNA): TGTGCCAGCAGCTTAGCGCGTCCAGGAAGCTATGGCTACACCTTC. This translates into CASSLARPGSYGYTF. This chain joins TRBV7-2 and TRBJ1-2; D is undetermined. Trimming shortened V by 0 bases and J by 4 bases, and 12 bases separated the two germline ends. The CDR3 has 15 amino acids. Germline assignment: CDR1 SGHTA and CDR2 FQGNSA.

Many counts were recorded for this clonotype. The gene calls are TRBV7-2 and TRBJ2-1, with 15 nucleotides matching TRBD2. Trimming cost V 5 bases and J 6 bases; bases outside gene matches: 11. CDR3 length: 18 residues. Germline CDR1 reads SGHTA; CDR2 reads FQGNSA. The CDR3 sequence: CASSPRTSGGAMGNEQFF. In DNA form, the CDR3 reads TGTGCCAGCAGCCCAAGGACTAGCGGGGGGGCGATGGGCAATGAGCAGTTCTTC.

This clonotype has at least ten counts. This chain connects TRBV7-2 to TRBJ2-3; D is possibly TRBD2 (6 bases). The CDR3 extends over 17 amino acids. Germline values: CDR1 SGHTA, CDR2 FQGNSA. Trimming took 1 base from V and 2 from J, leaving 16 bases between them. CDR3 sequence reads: CASSLGVRDSFTDTQYF. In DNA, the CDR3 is TGTGCCAGCAGCTTAGGTGTACGGGACTCATTCACAGATACGCAGTATTTT.